The clone carrying this T cell receptor (beta chain) was seen ten or more times. Its antigen is unidentified. These data come from a study of regulatory T cells in long-lasting Graves disease. Study-level information: Recently diagnosed Graves' patients had received antithyroid drugs for under 3 months.

The CDR3 extends over 15 amino acids. CDR1 and CDR2 from the germline V gene are GTSNPN and SVGIG (reference sequence). Trimming took off 1 base at V and 2 bases at J, with 12 bases between the two ends. The time point denotes: newly diagnosed GD, antithyroid drugs for less than 3 months. PBMC RNA was the source of the TCR library. TCR beta libraries were built with iRepertoire HTBI primers and Arm-PCR of CDR3 regions. TCRdb redid the calling of the multiplex PCR reads with MiXCR, one entry per CDR3 protein. The sample has about 470,000 distinct CDR3 sequences, under 15% seen once. General study findings and limits: Peripheral blood was the sole material, not thyroid tissue. The study found TRBV28, TRBJ1-2 and TRBJ2-5 favored in persistent disease.

These same data were also listed under a study on T cells in Graves' hyperthyroidism and ophthalmopathy.

The chain links TRBV30 to TRBJ2-1; D is ambiguous. The sample in question was peripheral blood mononuclear cells (PBMCs), obtained at new diagnosis, from a patient treated with antithyroid drugs. The source of this sequence is a woman in her twenties or thirties with Graves disease. The CDR3 DNA sequence: TGTGCCTGGAGTGGTGATAGGCTCACCTACAATGAGCAGTTCTTC. This encodes CAWSGDRLTYNEQFF.